These 23 T cell receptor beta chains were sequenced from one sample in a study of response to subunit inactivated influenza vaccine. Using its own MiXCR run on the RT-PCR reads, TCRdb lists one record per CDR3 protein. The sample contains more than 500,000 distinct CDR3 sequences, approximately 10% of which appear only once. These data were likewise used in another study, on T cells expressing NK-cell markers. From that report: Beta-chain TCR cDNA was generated via 5'RACE template switching with UMIs.

The material sequenced was PBMCs from blood, taken on the day of vaccination. Every receptor here comes from a man in his fifties or sixties who received an inactivated influenza vaccine.

This clonotype was seen more than once but under ten times. This chain uses TRBV20-1 with TRBJ2-7; TRBD2 aligns across 11 bases. J lost 3 bases, V lost 0 bases, and 7 bases had no gene match. Germline CDR1 and CDR2: DFQATT and SNEGSKA (reference sequence). The CDR3 runs 16 residues. This CDR3 reads CSARDHTSGRSYEQYF. The CDR3 DNA reads as TGCAGTGCTAGAGATCATACTAGCGGGAGAAGCTACGAGCAGTACTTC.

V usage is TRBV9 and J usage is TRBJ1-1; D is perhaps TRBD1 (6 bases). The CDR3 has 16 amino acids. With 0 bases removed from V and 7 bases from J, the gap between germline ends came to 19 bases. Germline lookup yields CDR1 SGDLS and CDR2 YYNGEE. The CDR3 reads CASSVGTLRGGNEAFF. The CDR3 DNA sequence: TGTGCCAGCAGCGTAGGAACCCTGAGGGGGGGCAATGAAGCTTTCTTT.

The J gene is TRBJ2-1, the V gene TRBV20-1; perhaps D is TRBD1 or TRBD2 (6 bases each). The CDR3 extends over 14 amino acids. Trimming left V 5 bases short and J 7 bases short, with 18 bases between. Per the germline V gene, CDR1 is DFQATT and CDR2 is SNEGSKA (reference sequence). Here the CDR3 DNA reads TGCAGTGCTTTGGGGGCGGGAACTGAGAATGAGCAGTTCTTC. Amino acid sequence: CSALGAGTENEQFF.

The V and J genes are TRBV29-1 and TRBJ2-1; 8 nucleotides match TRBD2. Germline V gene data show CDR1 as SQVTM and CDR2 as ANQGSEA. After removal of 6 bases from V and 4 bases from J, the junction contained 11 bases not matched to a gene. The CDR3 extends over 15 amino acids. CDR3 in DNA: TGCAGCGTAGTGGGGAAGACTAGCGTATACAATGAGCAGTTCTTC. Its protein product is CSVVGKTSVYNEQFF.

The chain has TRBV20-1 and TRBJ2-5; possibly TRBD1 for D (5 bases). In germline, CDR1 is DFQATT, CDR2 SNEGSKA (reference sequence). The V end was cut by 2 bases, the J end by 4 bases, with 11 bases between. This CDR3 is 13 amino acids long. For the CDR3, the DNA is TGCAGTGCTAGACTGGCAGGGCCAGAGACCCAGTACTTC. The encoded protein is CSARLAGPETQYF.

This clonotype has more than one count but fewer than ten. This rearrangement joins TRBV2 to TRBJ2-1, with 10 bases lining up with TRBD2. Germline V lookup: CDR1 SNHLY, CDR2 FYNNEI. Unmatched junction bases numbered 6, after V lost 10 bases and J lost 6 bases. CDR3 length equals 13 residues. The CDR3: CAILAGARNEQFF. CDR3 DNA sequence: TGTGCCATCCTAGCGGGAGCACGCAATGAGCAGTTCTTC.

This clonotype was observed at least ten times. The chain uses TRBV19 and TRBJ1-5; weak D call: TRBD1 (6 bases). V shed 5 bases and J shed 2 bases, with 13 bases lying between them. Germline values: CDR1 LNHDA, CDR2 SQIVND (reference sequence). This CDR3 is 15 amino acids long. In nucleotides, the CDR3 is TGTGCCAGTAGTCAAACAGGGAGGGGCAATCAGCCCCAGCATTTT. Its translation: CASSQTGRGNQPQHF.

This clonotype was recorded many times. The V call is TRBV29-1, the J call TRBJ2-1; TRBD2 matches 7 bases. The CDR3 runs to 16 residues. Germline CDR1 and CDR2: SQVTM and ANQGSEA. With V trimmed by 3 bases and J by 1 base, 9 bases remained unmatched. The CDR3, as DNA: TGCAGCGTTGATGTGGCTAGCGGTTCTTCCTACAATGAGCAGTTCTTC. It is translated as CSVDVASGSSYNEQFF.

This chain connects TRBV7-2 to TRBJ2-7; perhaps TRBD1 as D (6 bases). The CDR3 runs 15 residues. Germline V gene sequence: CDR1 SGHTA, CDR2 FQGNSA. V was clipped by 4 bases and J by 6 bases, with 19 bases between them. The CDR3 nucleotides read TGTGCCAGCAGCTCAACAATAACAGGGCTCGGCGAGCAGTACTTC. It encodes CASSSTITGLGEQYF.

This clonotype was seen more than once but under ten times. The DNA is left out, because the CDR3 cannot be placed on it with certainty; the CDR3 is given as TCRdb lists it. The genes are TRBV28 and TRBJ1-2; the table assigns TRBD1, which was not confirmed against the DNA. Germline V gene lookup returns CDR1 MDHEN and CDR2 SYDVKM. Including both end residues, the CDR3 is 15 amino acids long. CDR3 sequence: CASSSSGTGNYGYTF.

This clonotype appeared many times. The rearrangement links TRBV12-3 or TRBV12-4 to TRBJ1-5; 10 bases fit TRBD1. The CDR3 contains 14 residues. J was trimmed by 7 bases and V by 7 bases; bases with no gene match: 7. CDR3 bases: TGTGCCAGCAACAATAGACAGGGGGCCCAGCCCCAGCATTTT. Protein: CASNNRQGAQPQHF.

This clonotype was found many times. The V call is TRBV18, the J call TRBJ2-1, with D possibly matching TRBD1 (6 bases). This CDR3 comprises 12 residues. The V gene's germline CDR1 is KGHSH and CDR2 LQKENI. The ends were cut back, 1 base at V and 10 bases at J, with 8 bases in the middle. In DNA, the CDR3 is TGTGCCAGCTCACCACTCGGGACAGAGCAGTTCTTC. Translated: CASSPLGTEQFF.

V and J are TRBV7-2 and TRBJ2-5; D may correspond to TRBD1 or TRBD2 (5 bases each). The CDR3 totals 12 residues. Germline V gene sequence: CDR1 SGHTA, CDR2 FQGNSA. V lost 5 bases, J lost 7 bases, and 11 bases lay in between. CDR3 DNA sequence: TGTGCCAGCAGCCCCGTGAGGGGGACCCAGTACTTC. It codes for CASSPVRGTQYF.

Concerning this clonotype itself: A much bigger clone sits one base away, suggesting this may be a read error. The V and J genes are TRBV5-5 and TRBJ2-5, with TRBD2 identical over 9 bases. The CDR3 spans 15 residues. Per the germline V gene, CDR1 is SGHKS and CDR2 is YYEKEE (reference sequence). In DNA form, the CDR3 reads TGTGCCAGCAGCATACCGGGACTAGCATTGGAGAGCCAGTACTTC. Translated, it gives CASSIPGLALESQYF.

V usage is TRBV5-1 and J usage is TRBJ2-1, with TRBD1 matching over 7 bases. Looked up from germline, CDR1 is SGHRS and CDR2 is YFSETQ. CDR3 size: 17 residues. The V gene end was trimmed by 3 bases and the J gene end by 2 bases; junction bases not matched to a gene: 11. The CDR3 DNA reads TGCGCCAGCAGCTCATCGAGGGGGCAGCTCCCCTACAATGAGCAGTTCTTC. Protein sequence: CASSSSRGQLPYNEQFF.

This clonotype appeared many times. The V call is TRBV5-6, the J call TRBJ2-7; D is perhaps TRBD1 or TRBD2 (5 bases each). Trimming pared 2 bases from V and 4 bases from J, leaving 10 bases between. The CDR3 spans 13 residues. The germline gives CDR1 SGHDT, CDR2 YYEEEE. This CDR3 is CASSFSREYEQYF. DNA of the CDR3: TGTGCCAGCAGCTTCTCCAGGGAGTACGAGCAGTACTTC.

This clonotype was recorded many times. The chain uses TRBV28 and TRBJ2-7; TRBD2 matches at 7 bases. The V gene end was trimmed by 1 base and the J gene end by 2 bases; junction bases not matched to a gene: 8. CDR3 length: 16 amino acids. Germline assignment: CDR1 MDHEN and CDR2 SYDVKM. The CDR3 coding sequence is TGTGCCAGCAGTTTATATCCGCGGGGGACTACCTACGAGCAGTACTTC. Its translation: CASSLYPRGTTYEQYF.

The sample holds a few counts of this clonotype. The chain links TRBV7-6 to TRBJ2-3; D is tentatively TRBD1 or TRBD2 (5 bases each). Germline CDR1 is SGHVS and CDR2 is FNYEAQ. This CDR3 is built from 17 residues. V lost 5 bases to trimming and J lost 2 bases, with 20 bases between them. The CDR3 loop reads CASSGLGGIGSTDTQYF. CDR3 nucleotide sequence: TGTGCCAGCAGCGGTCTTGGGGGAATAGGGTCCACAGATACGCAGTATTTT.

The rearrangement joins TRBV5-4 to TRBJ1-1, with TRBD1 matching over 9 bases. The V and J ends lost 3 bases and 4 bases, in that order; junction bases with no gene match: 4. CDR3 length: 14 amino acids. Germline lookup yields CDR1 SGHNT and CDR2 YYREEE (reference sequence). CDR3 DNA: TGTGCCAGCAGCTGGGGGACAGGGATCACTGAAGCTTTCTTT. Protein: CASSWGTGITEAFF.

The CDR3 sequence is CASSPQAGSDEQFF. For the CDR3, the DNA is TGTGCCAGCAGCCCCCAAGCCGGTTCGGATGAGCAGTTCTTC. The rearrangement links TRBV7-9 to TRBJ2-1; D gene unclear. Germline V gives CDR1 SEHNR, CDR2 FQNEAQ (reference sequence). Trimming shortened V by 5 bases and J by 8 bases, and 16 bases separated the two germline ends. The CDR3 covers 14 residues. Supplemented by reference TRBV7-9 and TRBJ2-1, the full variable domain reads DTGVSQNPRHKITKRGQNVTFRCDPISEHNRLYWYRQTLGQGPEFLTYFQNEAQLEKSRLLSDRFSAERPKGSFSTLEIQRTEQGDSAMYLCASSPQAGSDEQFFGPGTRLTVL.

This clonotype was observed a handful of times. This chain connects TRBV20-1 to TRBJ1-6; TRBD1 agrees at 7 bases. Germline lookup yields CDR1 DFQATT and CDR2 SNEGSKA (reference sequence). After removal of 5 bases from V and 6 bases from J, the junction contained 7 bases not matched to a gene. The CDR3 runs to 14 residues. The CDR3 sequence: CSASRTGLNSPLHF. The CDR3, as DNA: TGCAGTGCTTCCCGGACAGGCCTTAATTCACCCCTCCACTTT.

The chain has TRBV18 and TRBJ2-7, with a tentative D call TRBD2 (6 bases). This CDR3 region has 15 residues. Per germline, CDR1 KGHSH and CDR2 LQKENI. V lost 3 bases, J lost 3 bases, and 15 bases lay in between. Here the CDR3 reads CASSPELGDFYEQYF. The CDR3 coding sequence is TGTGCCAGCTCACCGGAACTGGGGGACTTCTACGAGCAGTACTTC.

CDR3 amino acids: CASARTGAYEQYF. The CDR3 DNA follows: TGTGCCAGCGCCAGGACAGGGGCCTACGAGCAGTACTTC. The chain employs TRBV6-2 or TRBV6-3 and TRBJ2-7; TRBD1 aligns across 9 bases. Germline CDR1 and CDR2: MNHEY and SVGEGT. The CDR3 length is 13 residues. V was clipped by 8 bases and J by 2 bases; unmatched bases: 4.